Each of the 27 T cell receptor beta chains below was sequenced from the same sample in a study of blood T cell repertoires in COVID-19. Sequencing was performed with immunoSEQ multiplex PCR; in TCRdb, only in-frame clones are kept and a portion is missing. The sample gives a few hundred thousand clones, roughly 80% of which show up once; about 5% is in the top ten. What was sequenced was PBMCs or T cells enriched from blood (not recorded which). These receptors all come from a man in his forties who had been exposed to COVID-19.

This sequence joins TRBV2 and TRBJ1-5, with 9 bases lining up with TRBD1. Germline V gene data show CDR1 as SNHLY and CDR2 as FYNNEI. V gave up 5 bases and J gave up 4 bases; unmatched junction bases: 6. The length of the CDR3 is 15 residues. CDR3 nucleotides: TGTGCCAGCAGTAAACAGGGGGCTTCGAATCAGCCCCAGCATTTT. Its translation is CASSKQGASNQPQHF. Based on the CDR3 plus reference TRBV2 and TRBJ1-5, the full variable domain is EPEVTQTPSHQVTQMGQEVILRCVPISNHLYFYWYRQILGQKVEFLVSFYNNEISEKSEIFDDQFSVERPDGSNFTLKIRSTKLEDSAMYFCASSKQGASNQPQHFGDGTRLSIL.

The chain links TRBV9 to TRBJ1-1, with 8 bases fitting TRBD1. This CDR3 has 14 amino acids. The germline V gene encodes CDR1 SGDLS and CDR2 YYNGEE. Germline trimming cut 2 bases from V and 4 bases from J; bases unmatched to any gene: 4. The CDR3, as DNA: TGTGCCAGCAGCGTCACAGGGGGTGGCACTGAAGCTTTCTTT. Translated, it gives CASSVTGGGTEAFF.

The rearrangement links TRBV7-2 to TRBJ2-3; D is uncertain. V lost 1 base to trimming and J lost 2 bases, with 10 bases between them. The CDR3 contains 15 residues. Germline loops: CDR1 SGHTA, CDR2 FQGNSA. CDR3: CASSLDHALTDTQYF. CDR3 DNA: TGTGCCAGCAGCTTAGATCACGCGCTCACAGATACGCAGTATTTT.

The V call is TRBV5-1, the J call TRBJ1-1; TRBD1 matches at 7 bases. Germline V gene sequence: CDR1 SGHRS, CDR2 YFSETQ. With V trimmed by 0 bases and J by 0 bases, 11 bases remained unmatched. This CDR3 has 18 residues. CDR3 region: CASSLDPQRGRVNTEAFF. Written as DNA, the CDR3 is TGCGCCAGCAGCTTGGACCCGCAGAGGGGGCGCGTGAACACTGAAGCTTTCTTT.

The chain carries TRBV9 and TRBJ2-3, with D hard to call. This CDR3 is 13 amino acids long. The V gene lost 2 bases and the J gene lost 6 bases, with 10 bases spanning the gap. Germline V gene lookup returns CDR1 SGDLS and CDR2 YYNGEE. The CDR3: CASSVKPRDTQYF. The CDR3, as DNA: TGTGCCAGCAGCGTCAAACCTAGGGATACGCAGTATTTT.

This rearrangement joins TRBV6-1 to TRBJ1-1, with 7 bases fitting TRBD1. The germline V gene encodes CDR1 MNHNS and CDR2 SASEGT. The CDR3 is 14 amino acids. J lost 8 bases, V lost 3 bases, and 9 bases had no gene match. CDR3 in amino acids: CASSEQNRGWEAFF. The CDR3 region has the DNA TGTGCCAGCAGTGAGCAGAACAGGGGATGGGAAGCTTTCTTT.

The chain is built from TRBV5-1 and TRBJ2-3, with 15 bases that match TRBD2. After removal of 7 bases from V and 0 bases from J, the junction contained 6 bases not matched to a gene. Germline-derived CDR1 and CDR2 are SGHRS and YFSETQ. The CDR3 spans 17 residues. Written as DNA, the CDR3 is TGCGCCAGCGCTACCGGGACTAGCGGGAGGAGCACAGATACGCAGTATTTT. This sequence encodes CASATGTSGRSTDTQYF.

The chain has TRBV30 and TRBJ1-5, with D perhaps matching TRBD1 (6 bases). CDR3 length: 15 amino acids. V shed 1 base and J shed 6 bases, with 16 bases lying between them. Germline V CDR1 and CDR2: GTSNPN, SVGIG (reference sequence). The CDR3: CAWSEGLTGAQPQHF. The DNA of the CDR3 is TGTGCCTGGAGTGAAGGACTGACAGGAGCTCAGCCCCAGCATTTT.

The V and J genes are TRBV7-9 and TRBJ1-2, with a tentative D call TRBD1 (5 bases). Trimming took 2 bases from V and 5 from J, leaving 12 bases between them. The CDR3 extends over 14 amino acids. Germline CDR1 reads SEHNR; CDR2 reads FQNEAQ (reference sequence). The CDR3 here is CASSLQGATYGYTF. CDR3 nucleotide sequence: TGTGCCAGCAGCTTACAAGGGGCTACATATGGCTACACCTTC.

The chain joins TRBV6-5 to TRBJ1-2, with TRBD1 matching 8 bases. There are 13 residues in the CDR3. Per germline, CDR1 MNHEY and CDR2 SVGAGI. The ends lost 2 bases at V and 4 bases at J; junction bases unmatched: 0. The CDR3 DNA sequence: TGTGCCAGCAGTTACACAGGGGGCTATGGCTACACCTTC. This gives the protein CASSYTGGYGYTF.

This rearrangement joins TRBV21-1 to TRBJ1-6; the D call in the table, TRBD1, was not verified against the DNA. TRBV21-1 is shown as a pseudogene. There are 16 residues in the CDR3. This CDR3 reads CAILDLSNRERSPLHF. The CDR3 DNA reads as TGTGCCATCCTAGACTTATCGAACAGGGAGCGGTCACCCCTCCACTTT.

The J gene is TRBJ2-1, the V gene TRBV12-5, with a possible D match to TRBD2 (6 bases). The germline gives CDR1 LGHNT, CDR2 FRNRAP. There are 12 residues in the CDR3. V lost 5 bases, J lost 9 bases, and 11 bases lay in between. CDR3 loop: CASGRTEGEQFF. The CDR3 region has the DNA TGTGCTAGTGGTCGGACGGAGGGTGAGCAGTTCTTC.

The gene calls are TRBV18 and TRBJ1-4; maybe TRBD1 (5 bases). CDR1 KGHSH and CDR2 LQKENI come from the germline V gene. Trimming pared 8 bases from V and 5 bases from J, leaving 12 bases between. The CDR3 has 13 amino acids. In DNA, the CDR3 is TGTGCCAGCACAGGCGTGGTGAATGAAAAACTGTTTTTT. Protein: CASTGVVNEKLFF.

The chain couples TRBV30 to TRBJ1-5; D gene ambiguous. The CDR3 consists of 14 residues. V was pared by 2 bases and J by 2 bases, with 10 bases between. Germline assignment: CDR1 GTSNPN and CDR2 SVGIG (reference sequence). CDR3 protein: CAWSRNQGNQPQHF. CDR3 DNA sequence: TGTGCCTGGAGTCGTAATCAGGGCAATCAGCCCCAGCATTTT.

The chain joins TRBV6-5 to TRBJ2-5; 7 bases are shared with TRBD1. V dropped 8 bases and J dropped 3; count of bases not matched to a gene: 6. Per germline, CDR1 MNHEY and CDR2 SVGAGI. The CDR3 totals 13 residues. The CDR3 loop is CASALGGKETQYF. In DNA, the CDR3 is TGTGCCAGCGCTTTAGGGGGCAAAGAGACCCAGTACTTC.

The chain links TRBV3-1 (or the pseudogene TRBV3-2) to TRBJ1-1; D is unclear. Deletions cut 1 base from V and 2 bases from J, with 5 bases between. Germline V gene data show CDR1 as LGHDT and CDR2 as YNNKEL (reference sequence). This CDR3 spans 13 amino acids. DNA of the CDR3: TGTGCCAGCAGCCAAGTAACTAACACTGAAGCTTTCTTT. Protein product: CASSQVTNTEAFF.

The rearrangement links TRBV11-2 to TRBJ2-7; TRBD2 aligns across 9 bases. This CDR3 comprises 16 residues. The ends lost 3 bases at V and 4 bases at J; junction bases unmatched: 10. The germline CDR1 and CDR2 sequences are SGHAT and FQNNGV. CDR3 region: CASSFVGAGGGYEQYF. The CDR3 nucleotides read TGTGCCAGCAGCTTTGTCGGTGCGGGAGGGGGGTACGAGCAGTACTTC.

V gene TRBV24-1 combines with J gene TRBJ2-3, with D uncertain. With 5 bases removed from V and 4 bases from J, the gap between germline ends came to 9 bases. This CDR3 comprises 13 residues. The germline V gene has CDR1 KGHDR and CDR2 SFDVKD. CDR3 sequence: CATSGVAADTQYF. Written as DNA, the CDR3 is TGTGCCACCAGTGGGGTGGCGGCAGATACGCAGTATTTT.

The table lists this clone with a count of one. This rearrangement joins TRBV13 to TRBJ2-2; D not certain. Germline CDR1 and CDR2: PRHDT and FYEKMQ (reference sequence). This CDR3 region has 15 residues. V was trimmed by 5 bases and J by 3 bases, leaving 13 bases between them. This CDR3 is CASSPQPDYTGELFF. The CDR3 bases are TGTGCCAGCAGCCCCCAACCAGACTACACCGGGGAGCTGTTTTTT.

The chain combines TRBV5-5 with TRBJ1-5; TRBD1 matches 8 bases. V lost 1 base and J lost 1; bases outside the gene matches: 10. CDR1 SGHKS and CDR2 YYEKEE come from the germline V gene (reference sequence). The CDR3 is 18 amino acids. CDR3 in DNA: TGTGCCAGCAGCTTGATATCGGGGACAGGTGGGAGCAATCAGCCCCAGCATTTT. This encodes CASSLISGTGGSNQPQHF. The whole variable domain, remainder taken from reference TRBV5-5 and TRBJ1-5, is DAGVTQSPTHLIKTRGQQVTLRCSPISGHKSVSWYQQVLGQGPQFIFQYYEKEERGRGNFPDRFSARQFPNYSSELNVNALLLGDSALYLCASSLISGTGGSNQPQHFGDGTRLSIL.

The V and J genes are TRBV13 and TRBJ2-2; unclear D gene. Germline CDR1 reads PRHDT; CDR2 reads FYEKMQ (reference sequence). CDR3 size: 21 residues. V lost 0 bases, J lost 6 bases, and 29 bases lay in between. CDR3 in DNA: TGTGCCAGCAGCTTAGGGCGTACTATTAACGGTGTATGGAAGGCCGCCGGGGAGCTGTTTTTT. The encoded protein is CASSLGRTINGVWKAAGELFF.

The chain uses TRBV7-8 and TRBJ1-5; the D gene is possibly TRBD1 (6 bases). CDR1 and CDR2 from the germline V gene are SGHVS and FQNEAQ. This CDR3 is 16 amino acids long. With 3 bases removed from V and 0 bases from J, the gap between germline ends came to 12 bases. The CDR3 here is CASSLLGTYSNQPQHF. CDR3 sequence (DNA): TGTGCCAGCAGCTTGTTAGGGACATATAGCAATCAGCCCCAGCATTTT.

The rearrangement joins TRBV7-9 to TRBJ1-6; maybe TRBD1 (6 bases). This CDR3 has 18 residues. Per germline, CDR1 SEHNR and CDR2 FQNEAQ (reference sequence). V gave up 1 base and J gave up 8 bases, with 21 bases separating them. CDR3 sequence (DNA): TGTGCCAGCAGCTTAGGCCGATTTCCGGACAGCGGCCATTCACCCCTCCACTTT. Translating it yields CASSLGRFPDSGHSPLHF.

In its sample, this clone was seen a few times. Here the CDR3 reads CASSNSGGSNEQFF. CDR3 DNA: TGCGCCAGCAGCAACTCCGGAGGGAGTAATGAGCAGTTCTTC. V gene TRBV4-1 combines with J gene TRBJ2-1; tentative D call: TRBD2 (6 bases). Germline V gene sequence: CDR1 MGHRA, CDR2 YSYEKL. The CDR3 spans 14 residues. Trimming shortened V by 5 bases and J by 7 bases, and 15 bases separated the two germline ends.

The rearrangement uses TRBV14 and TRBJ1-4; TRBD1 is a possible D gene (5 bases). This CDR3 region has 16 residues. Germline loops: CDR1 SGHDN, CDR2 FVKESK. V lost 0 bases to trimming and J lost 3 bases, with 11 bases between them. CDR3 sequence: CASSQDLEGPNEKLFF. CDR3 coding DNA: TGTGCCAGCAGCCAAGATTTGGAGGGACCTAATGAAAAACTGTTTTTT.

V and J are TRBV18 and TRBJ2-1; TRBD1 matches at 7 bases. The CDR3 contains 15 residues. The V gene's germline CDR1 is KGHSH and CDR2 LQKENI. The junction had 3 bases not matched to a gene; V was cut back by 3 bases and J by 1 base. The CDR3 region has the DNA TGTGCCAGCTCACCCGCGGACAGGTCCTACAATGAGCAGTTCTTC. Translated: CASSPADRSYNEQFF.

This chain connects TRBV2 to TRBJ2-7; 7 nucleotides line up with TRBD2. The CDR3 contains 16 residues. The ends lost 6 bases at V and 6 bases at J; junction bases unmatched: 17. Germline CDR1 is SNHLY and CDR2 is FYNNEI. CDR3 sequence: CASRLGEGGSGAEQYF. In nucleotides, the CDR3 is TGTGCCAGCAGACTGGGGGAAGGCGGGAGTGGGGCCGAGCAGTACTTC. The whole variable domain, remainder taken from reference TRBV2 and TRBJ2-7, is EPEVTQTPSHQVTQMGQEVILRCVPISNHLYFYWYRQILGQKVEFLVSFYNNEISEKSEIFDDQFSVERPDGSNFTLKIRSTKLEDSAMYFCASRLGEGGSGAEQYFGPGTRLTVT.